This T cell receptor (beta chain) was sequenced for a study of T cell responses to AZD1222 COVID-19 vaccine. Germline V gene data show CDR1 as SGHRS and CDR2 as YFSETQ. V gave up 2 bases and J gave up 4 bases; unmatched junction bases: 4. This CDR3 has 14 residues. Assay: immunoSEQ multiplex PCR; the TCRdb copy retains only in-frame clones and omits some. The table lists 130,000 or so clones, roughly nine tenths of them singletons. This clone occurred a few times. The material sequenced was peripheral blood, taken 28 days after the second AZD1222 dose. The clonotype comes from an adult who received the AZD1222 COVID-19 vaccine. This chain links TRBV5-1 with TRBJ2-7; 9 positions agree with TRBD1. DNA for the CDR3: TGCGCCAGCAGCTTACAGGACAGGGGTTACGAGCAGTACTTC. Encoded protein: CASSLQDRGYEQYF.